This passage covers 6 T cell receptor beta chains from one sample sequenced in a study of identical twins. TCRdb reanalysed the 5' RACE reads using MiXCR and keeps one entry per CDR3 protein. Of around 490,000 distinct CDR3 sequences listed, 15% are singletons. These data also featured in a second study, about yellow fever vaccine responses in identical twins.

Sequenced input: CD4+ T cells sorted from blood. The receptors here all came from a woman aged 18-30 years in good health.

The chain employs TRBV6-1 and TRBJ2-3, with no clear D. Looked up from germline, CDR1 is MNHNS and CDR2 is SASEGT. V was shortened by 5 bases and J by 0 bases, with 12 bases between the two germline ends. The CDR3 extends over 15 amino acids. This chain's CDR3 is CASSIMKTSTDTQYF. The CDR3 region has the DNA TGTGCCAGCAGTATTATGAAAACTAGCACAGATACGCAGTATTTT.

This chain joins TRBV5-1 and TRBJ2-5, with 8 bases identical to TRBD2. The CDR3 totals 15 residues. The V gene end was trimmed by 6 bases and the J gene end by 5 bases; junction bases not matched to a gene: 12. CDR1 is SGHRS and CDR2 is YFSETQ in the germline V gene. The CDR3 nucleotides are TGCGCCAGCAACGCGGGATCTAGCGGGTGGGAGACCCAGTACTTC. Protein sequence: CASNAGSSGWETQYF.

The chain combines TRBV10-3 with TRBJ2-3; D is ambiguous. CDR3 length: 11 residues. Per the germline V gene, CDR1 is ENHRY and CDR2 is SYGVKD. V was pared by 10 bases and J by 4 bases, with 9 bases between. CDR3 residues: CATERADTQYF. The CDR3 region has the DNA TGTGCCACAGAAAGGGCAGATACGCAGTATTTT.

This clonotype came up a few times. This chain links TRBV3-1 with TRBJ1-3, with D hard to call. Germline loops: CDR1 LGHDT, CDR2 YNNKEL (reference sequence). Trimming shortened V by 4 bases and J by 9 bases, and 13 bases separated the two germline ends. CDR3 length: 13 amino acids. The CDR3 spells CASSPRPGGTIYF. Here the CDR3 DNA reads TGTGCCAGCAGCCCTCGGCCCGGAGGCACCATATATTTT.

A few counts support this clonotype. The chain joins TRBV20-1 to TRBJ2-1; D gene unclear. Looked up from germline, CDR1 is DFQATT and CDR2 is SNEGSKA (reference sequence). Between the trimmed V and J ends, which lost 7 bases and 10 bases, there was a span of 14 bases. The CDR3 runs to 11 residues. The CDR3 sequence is CSVNQYQEQFF. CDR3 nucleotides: TGCAGTGTTAACCAGTATCAAGAGCAGTTCTTC.

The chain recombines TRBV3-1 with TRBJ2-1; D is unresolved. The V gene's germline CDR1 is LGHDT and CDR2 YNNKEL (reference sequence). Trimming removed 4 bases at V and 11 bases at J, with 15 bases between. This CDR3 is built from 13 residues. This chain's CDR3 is CASSPQGTYQQFF. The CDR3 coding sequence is TGTGCCAGCAGCCCACAAGGTACCTATCAGCAGTTCTTC.